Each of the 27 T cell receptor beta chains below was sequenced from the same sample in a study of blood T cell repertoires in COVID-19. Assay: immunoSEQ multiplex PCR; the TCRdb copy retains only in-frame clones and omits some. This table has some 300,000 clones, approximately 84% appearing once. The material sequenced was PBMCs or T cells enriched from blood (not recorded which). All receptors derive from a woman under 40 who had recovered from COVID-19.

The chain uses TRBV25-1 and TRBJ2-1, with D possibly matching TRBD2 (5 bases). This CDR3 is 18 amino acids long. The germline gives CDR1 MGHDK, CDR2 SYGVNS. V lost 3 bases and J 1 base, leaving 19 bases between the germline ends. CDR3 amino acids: CASSDPSFGVESYNEQFF. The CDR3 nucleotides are TGTGCCAGCAGTGATCCCTCTTTCGGGGTAGAGTCCTACAATGAGCAGTTCTTC.

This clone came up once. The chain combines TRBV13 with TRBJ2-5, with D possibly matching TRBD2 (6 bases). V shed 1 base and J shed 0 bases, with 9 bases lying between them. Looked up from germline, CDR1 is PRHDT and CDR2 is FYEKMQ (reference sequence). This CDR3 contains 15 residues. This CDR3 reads CASSLDGRYQETQYF. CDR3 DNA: TGTGCCAGCAGCTTAGATGGGAGGTACCAAGAGACCCAGTACTTC.

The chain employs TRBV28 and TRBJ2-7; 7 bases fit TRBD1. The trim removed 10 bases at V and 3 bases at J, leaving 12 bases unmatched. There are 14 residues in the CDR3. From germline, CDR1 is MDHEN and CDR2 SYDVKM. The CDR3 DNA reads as TGTGCCACCCATGACAGGGCCGGTTTCTACGAGCAGTACTTC. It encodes CATHDRAGFYEQYF.

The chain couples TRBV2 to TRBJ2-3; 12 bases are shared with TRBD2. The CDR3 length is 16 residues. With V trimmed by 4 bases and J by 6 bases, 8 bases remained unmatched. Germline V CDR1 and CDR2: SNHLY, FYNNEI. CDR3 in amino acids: CASSGGTSGGKDTQYF. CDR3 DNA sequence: TGTGCCAGCAGTGGGGGCACTAGCGGGGGGAAGGATACGCAGTATTTT.

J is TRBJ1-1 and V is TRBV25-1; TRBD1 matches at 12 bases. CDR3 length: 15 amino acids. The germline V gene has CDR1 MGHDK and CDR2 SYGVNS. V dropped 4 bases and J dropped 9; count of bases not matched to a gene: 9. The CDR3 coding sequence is TGTGCCAGCAGTGTAGGGACAGGGGGCCTGTTACAAGCTTTCTTT. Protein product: CASSVGTGGLLQAFF.

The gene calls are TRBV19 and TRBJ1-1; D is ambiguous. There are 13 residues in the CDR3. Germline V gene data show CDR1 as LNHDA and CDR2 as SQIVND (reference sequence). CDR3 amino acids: CAAADYGNTEAFF. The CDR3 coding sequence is TGTGCGGCCGCCGATTATGGGAACACTGAAGCTTTCTTT.

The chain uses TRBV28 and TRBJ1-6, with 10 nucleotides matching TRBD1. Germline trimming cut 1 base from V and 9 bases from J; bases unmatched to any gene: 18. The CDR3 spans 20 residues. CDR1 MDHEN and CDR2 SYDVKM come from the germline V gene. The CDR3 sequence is CASSLSPGQGKEAGGSPLHF. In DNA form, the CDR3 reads TGTGCCAGCAGTTTATCCCCGGGACAGGGGAAGGAGGCAGGAGGTTCACCCCTCCACTTT.

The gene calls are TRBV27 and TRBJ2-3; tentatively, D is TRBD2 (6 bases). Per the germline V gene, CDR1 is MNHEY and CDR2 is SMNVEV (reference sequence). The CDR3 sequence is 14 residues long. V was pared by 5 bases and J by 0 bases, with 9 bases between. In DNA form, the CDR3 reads TGTGCCAGCAGTCGGGGGATTAGCACAGATACGCAGTATTTT. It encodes CASSRGISTDTQYF.

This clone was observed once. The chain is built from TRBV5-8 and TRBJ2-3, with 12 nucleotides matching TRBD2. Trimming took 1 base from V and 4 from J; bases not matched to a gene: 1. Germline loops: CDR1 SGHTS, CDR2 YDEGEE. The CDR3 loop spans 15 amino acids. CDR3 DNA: TGTGCCAGCAGCTTGCTAGCGGGGGGGGCAGATACGCAGTATTTT. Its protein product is CASSLLAGGADTQYF. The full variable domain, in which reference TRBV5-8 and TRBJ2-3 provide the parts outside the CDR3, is EAGVTQSPTHLIKTRGQQATLRCSPISGHTSVYWYQQALGLGLQFLLWYDEGEERNRGNFPPRFSGRQFPNYSSELNVNALELEDSALYLCASSLLAGGADTQYFGPGTRLTVL.

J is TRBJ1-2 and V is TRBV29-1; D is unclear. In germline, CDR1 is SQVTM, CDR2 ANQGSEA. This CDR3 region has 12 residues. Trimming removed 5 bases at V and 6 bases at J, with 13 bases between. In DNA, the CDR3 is TGCAGCGTTCCTCGAGGGAGAGATGGCTACACCTTC. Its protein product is CSVPRGRDGYTF. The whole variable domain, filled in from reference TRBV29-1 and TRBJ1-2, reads SAVISQKPSRDICQRGTSLTIQCQVDSQVTMMFWYRQQPGQSLTLIATANQGSEATYESGFVIDKFPISRPNLTFSTLTVSNMSPEDSSIYLCSVPRGRDGYTFGSGTRLTVV.

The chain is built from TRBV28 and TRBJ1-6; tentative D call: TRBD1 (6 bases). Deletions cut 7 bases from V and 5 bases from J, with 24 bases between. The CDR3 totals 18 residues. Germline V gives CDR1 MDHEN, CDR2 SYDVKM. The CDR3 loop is CASTWVGPGGAHNSPLHF. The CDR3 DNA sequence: TGTGCCAGCACTTGGGTGGGACCTGGGGGGGCGCATAATTCACCCCTCCACTTT.

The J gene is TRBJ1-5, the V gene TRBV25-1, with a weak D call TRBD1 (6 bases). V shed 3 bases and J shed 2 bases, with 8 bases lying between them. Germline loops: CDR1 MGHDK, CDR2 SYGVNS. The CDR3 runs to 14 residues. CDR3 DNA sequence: TGTGCCAGCAGTGAGCAGGGGCGCAATCAGCCCCAGCATTTT. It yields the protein CASSEQGRNQPQHF.

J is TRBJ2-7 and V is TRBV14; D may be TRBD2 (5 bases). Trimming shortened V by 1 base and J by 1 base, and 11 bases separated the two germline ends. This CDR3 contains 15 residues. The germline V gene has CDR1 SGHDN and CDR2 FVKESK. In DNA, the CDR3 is TGTGCCAGCAGCCAAGGTGGCCCGGGATCCTACGAGCAGTACTTC. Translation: CASSQGGPGSYEQYF.

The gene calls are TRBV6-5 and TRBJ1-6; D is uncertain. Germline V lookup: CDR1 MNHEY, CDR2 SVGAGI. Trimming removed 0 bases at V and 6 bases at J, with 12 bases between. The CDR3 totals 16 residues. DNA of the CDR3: TGTGCCAGCAGTTACTCGGCTTCTTTGGTTAATTCACCCCTCCACTTT. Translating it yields CASSYSASLVNSPLHF.

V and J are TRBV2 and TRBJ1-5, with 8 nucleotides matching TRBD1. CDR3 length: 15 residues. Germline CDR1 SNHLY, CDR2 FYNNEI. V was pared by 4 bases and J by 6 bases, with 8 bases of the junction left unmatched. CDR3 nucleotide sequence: TGTGCCAGCAGTGGACCTCAGGGGGCACGTCAGCCCCAGCATTTT. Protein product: CASSGPQGARQPQHF.

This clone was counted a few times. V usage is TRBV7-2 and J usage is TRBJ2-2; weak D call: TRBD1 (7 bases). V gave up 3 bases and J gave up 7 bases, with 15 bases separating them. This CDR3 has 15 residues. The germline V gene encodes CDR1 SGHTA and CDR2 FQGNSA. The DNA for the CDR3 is TGTGCCAGCAGCTTCCGCCAGGGGGGCGGCGGGGAGCTGTTTTTT. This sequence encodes CASSFRQGGGGELFF.

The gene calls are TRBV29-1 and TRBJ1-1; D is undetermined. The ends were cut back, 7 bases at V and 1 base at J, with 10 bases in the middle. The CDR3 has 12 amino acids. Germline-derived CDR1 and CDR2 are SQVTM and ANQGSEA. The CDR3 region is CSAGRGNTEAFF. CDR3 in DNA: TGCAGCGCCGGACGGGGGAACACTGAAGCTTTCTTT.

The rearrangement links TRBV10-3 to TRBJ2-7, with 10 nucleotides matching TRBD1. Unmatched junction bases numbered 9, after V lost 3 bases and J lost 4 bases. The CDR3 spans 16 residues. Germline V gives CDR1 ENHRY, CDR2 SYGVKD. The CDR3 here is CAISESGQGGKYEQYF. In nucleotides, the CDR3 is TGTGCCATCAGTGAATCAGGACAGGGGGGAAAGTACGAGCAGTACTTC.

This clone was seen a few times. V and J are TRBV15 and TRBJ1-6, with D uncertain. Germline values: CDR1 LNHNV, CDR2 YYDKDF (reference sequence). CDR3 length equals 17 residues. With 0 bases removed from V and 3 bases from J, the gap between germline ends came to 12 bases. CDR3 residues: CATSRDRREFYNSPLHF. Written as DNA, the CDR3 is TGTGCCACCAGCAGAGATCGGAGGGAATTCTATAATTCACCCCTCCACTTT. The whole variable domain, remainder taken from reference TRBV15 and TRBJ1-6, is DAMVIQNPRYQVTQFGKPVTLSCSQTLNHNVMYWYQQKSSQAPKLLFHYYDKDFNNEADTPDNFQSRRPNTSFCFLDIRSPGLGDTAMYLCATSRDRREFYNSPLHFGNGTRLTVT.

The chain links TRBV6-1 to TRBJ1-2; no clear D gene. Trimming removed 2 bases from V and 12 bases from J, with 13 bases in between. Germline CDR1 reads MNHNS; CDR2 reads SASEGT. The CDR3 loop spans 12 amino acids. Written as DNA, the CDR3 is TGTGCCAGCAGTGAAACTCGGGGAGCTCACACCTTC. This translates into CASSETRGAHTF.

CDR3 DNA: TGTGCCAGTAGTACGACCCGAACTAGTTTAAATGAGCAGTTCTTC. Amino acid sequence: CASSTTRTSLNEQFF. The chain joins TRBV19 to TRBJ2-1; possibly TRBD2 for D (5 bases). The CDR3 loop spans 15 amino acids. V was clipped by 4 bases and J by 7 bases, with 17 bases between them. The germline V gene has CDR1 LNHDA and CDR2 SQIVND (reference sequence).

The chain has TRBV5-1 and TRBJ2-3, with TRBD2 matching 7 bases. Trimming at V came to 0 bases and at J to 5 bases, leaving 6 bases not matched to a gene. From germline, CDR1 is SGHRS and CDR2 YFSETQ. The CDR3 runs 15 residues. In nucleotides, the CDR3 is TGCGCCAGCAGCTTGGCCTTTGCGGGGGAAGATACGCAGTATTTT. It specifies CASSLAFAGEDTQYF.

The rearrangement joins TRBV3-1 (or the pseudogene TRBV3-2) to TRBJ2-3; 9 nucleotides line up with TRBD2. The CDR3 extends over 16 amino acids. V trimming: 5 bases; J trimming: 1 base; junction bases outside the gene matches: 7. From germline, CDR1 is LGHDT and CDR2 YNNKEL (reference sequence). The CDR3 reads CASSIRVAGGTDTQYF. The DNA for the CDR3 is TGTGCCAGCAGCATTCGAGTAGCGGGGGGCACAGATACGCAGTATTTT.

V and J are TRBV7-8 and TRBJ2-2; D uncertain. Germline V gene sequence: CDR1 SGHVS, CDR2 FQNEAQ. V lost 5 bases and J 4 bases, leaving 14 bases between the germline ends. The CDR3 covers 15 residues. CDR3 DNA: TGTGCCAGCAGCCCCGACGAGGTTGGCACCGGGGAGCTGTTTTTT. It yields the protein CASSPDEVGTGELFF. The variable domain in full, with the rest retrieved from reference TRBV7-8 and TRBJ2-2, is GAGVSQSPRYKVAKRGQDVALRCDPISGHVSLFWYQQALGQGPEFLTYFQNEAQLDKSGLPSDRFFAERPEGSVSTLKIQRTQQEDSAVYLCASSPDEVGTGELFFGEGSRLTVL.

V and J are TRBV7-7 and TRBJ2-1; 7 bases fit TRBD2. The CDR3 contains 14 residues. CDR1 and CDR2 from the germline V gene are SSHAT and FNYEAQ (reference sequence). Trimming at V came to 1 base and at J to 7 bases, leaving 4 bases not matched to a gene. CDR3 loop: CASSLDGLGNEQFF. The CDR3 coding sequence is TGTGCCAGCAGCTTAGATGGACTAGGGAATGAGCAGTTCTTC. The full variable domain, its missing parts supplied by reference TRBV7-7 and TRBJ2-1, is GAGVSQSPRYKVTKRGQDVTLRCDPISSHATLYWYQQALGQGPEFLTYFNYEAQPDKSGLPSDRFSAERPEGSISTLTIQRTEQRDSAMYRCASSLDGLGNEQFFGPGTRLTVL.

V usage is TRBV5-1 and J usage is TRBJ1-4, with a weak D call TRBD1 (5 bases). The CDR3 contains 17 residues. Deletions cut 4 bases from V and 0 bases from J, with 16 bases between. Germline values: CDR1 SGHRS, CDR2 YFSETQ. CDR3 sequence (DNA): TGCGCCAGCAGCCGGAACCCTCGACAGACAACTAATGAAAAACTGTTTTTT. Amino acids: CASSRNPRQTTNEKLFF.

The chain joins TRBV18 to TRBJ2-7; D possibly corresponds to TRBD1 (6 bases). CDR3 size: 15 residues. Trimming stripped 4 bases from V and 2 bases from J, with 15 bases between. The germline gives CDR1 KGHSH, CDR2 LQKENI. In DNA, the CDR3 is TGTGCCAGCTCACAGGCAGGGGACCGAACCTACGAGCAGTACTTC. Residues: CASSQAGDRTYEQYF.